The next 23 T cell receptor beta chains were all read from a single sample in a study of T cells in women clearing cervical HPV infection. Some clones are missing from TCRdb's copy, which holds only in-frame ones; the method was immunoSEQ multiplex PCR. This sample carries 15,000 or so clones, with around 11% going to the ten biggest clones. The sample consisted of blood buffy coat. All receptors come from a woman between 18 and 70 years old with a cervical HPV16 infection that either progressed to CIN3+ or cleared (not recorded which).

Remarks on this clone: The read terminates 3 residues before the CDR3 end, so the remaining end is supplied by the germline J gene. The chain couples TRBV7-3 to TRBJ2-7; a weak D match, TRBD2 (6 bases). The CDR3 totals 13 residues. V shed 5 bases and J shed 6 bases, with 14 bases lying between them. Germline V gene sequence: CDR1 SGHTA, CDR2 FQGTGA. CDR3 sequence: CASSPDGGLEQYF. The CDR3 DNA, read in part, is TGTGCCAGCAGCCCCGACGGAGGGCTCGAG. Full variable domain (outside the CDR3, taken from reference TRBV7-3 and TRBJ2-7): GAGVSQTPSNKVTEKGKYVELRCDPISGHTALYWYRQSLGQGPEFLIYFQGTGAADDSGLPNDRFFAVRPEGSVSTLKIQRTERGDSAVYLCASSPDGGLEQYFGPGTRLTVT.

In the case of this clone: The CDR3 goes on 3 residues after the read ends, and that part is filled in from the germline J gene. The rearrangement uses TRBV23-1 and TRBJ2-6; 8 bases agree with TRBD1. TRBV23-1 is an open reading frame, and its role is uncertain. This CDR3 region has 22 residues. The ends lost 0 bases at V and 0 bases at J; junction bases unmatched: 16. CDR3 bases read: TGCGCCAGCAGTCAATCTCGGCGGAAAGGACAGGGTGCAAACTCTGGGGCCAACGTC. Translated: CASSQSRRKGQGANSGANV. The whole CDR3 protein reads CASSQSRRKGQGANSGANVLTF.

About this clone: The CDR3 extends 3 residues past the end of the read, so its final part is completed from the germline J gene. The chain uses TRBV5-1 and TRBJ2-3; TRBD1 might be the D (6 bases). Germline assignment: CDR1 SGHRS and CDR2 YFSETQ. The CDR3 spans 15 residues. The ends were cut back, 8 bases at V and 5 bases at J, with 21 bases in the middle. Here the CDR3 reads CASCTGTLTRDTQYF. CDR3 DNA (partial): TGCGCCAGTTGTACCGGGACACTGACACGAGATACG. The full variable domain, its missing parts supplied by reference TRBV5-1 and TRBJ2-3, is KAGVTQTPRYLIKTRGQQVTLSCSPISGHRSVSWYQQTPGQGLQFLFEYFSETQRNKGNFPGRFSGRQFSNSRSEMNVSTLELGDSALYLCASCTGTLTRDTQYFGPGTRLTVL.

As concerns this clone: The CDR3 is cut off 3 residues early in the read; its end comes from the germline J gene. V usage is TRBV5-1 and J usage is TRBJ2-7, with 14 bases lining up with TRBD2. Germline V gene data show CDR1 as SGHRS and CDR2 as YFSETQ. V was pared by 4 bases and J by 0 bases, with 9 bases of the junction left unmatched. The CDR3 is 18 residues long. This CDR3 is CASSRGLAGDLFSYEQYF. The covered CDR3 bases are TGCGCCAGCAGCCGGGGACTAGCGGGGGATCTATTCTCCTACGAG.

Of note for this clone: The CDR3 end is not reached by the read, which stops 3 residues before it; the germline J gene fills it in. The V and J genes are TRBV28 and TRBJ1-6; 7 bases are a match to TRBD1. The V and J ends lost 10 bases and 7 bases, in that order; junction bases with no gene match: 7. This CDR3 spans 13 amino acids. Germline CDR1 reads MDHEN; CDR2 reads SYDVKM. The CDR3 DNA, read in part, is TGTGCCACCGCAGGGGGATTGAATTCACCC. Its protein product is CATAGGLNSP. The whole CDR3 protein reads CATAGGLNSPLHF.

Points on this clone: The DNA ends 3 residues before the CDR3 does, and the rest of the CDR3 is filled in from the germline J gene. The chain employs TRBV6-2 or TRBV6-3 and TRBJ1-1, with D maybe TRBD1 (5 bases). Germline V gene lookup returns CDR1 MNHEY and CDR2 SVGEGT. V was trimmed by 6 bases and J by 0 bases, leaving 14 bases between them. This CDR3 has 15 residues. This CDR3 is CASSLSTVMNTEAFF. The CDR3 DNA, read in part, is TGTGCCAGCAGCCTATCGACAGTTATGAACACTGAA.

Incomplete CDR3 DNA: TGTGCCAGCAGGGAGGGGGCCCAGGGGTTCGAG. Residues: CASREGAQGFE. The entire CDR3 reads CASREGAQGFEQYF. The J gene is TRBJ2-7, the V gene TRBV2; tentative D call: TRBD1 (7 bases). The read stops 3 residues short of the end of the CDR3; the missing end is completed from the germline J gene. Germline assignment: CDR1 SNHLY and CDR2 FYNNEI. The CDR3 is 14 residues long. Trimming removed 6 bases from V and 6 bases from J, with 18 bases in between.

About this clone itself: The read comes to an end 3 residues before the CDR3 does, leaving the germline J gene to fill in the end. V and J are TRBV5-8 and TRBJ2-5, with 9 positions matching TRBD1. The germline V gene has CDR1 SGHTS and CDR2 YDEGEE. V trimming: 4 bases; J trimming: 4 bases; junction bases outside the gene matches: 8. This CDR3 comprises 15 residues. The CDR3 sequence: CASSHTGGSGETQYF. The sequenced CDR3 bases are TGTGCCAGCAGCCACACAGGGGGCTCGGGAGAGACC.

A remark on this clone: With the read ending 3 residues before the CDR3 end, the germline J gene is used to fill in that end. The chain uses TRBV5-1 and TRBJ2-6, with TRBD1 matching 9 bases. Trimming at V came to 4 bases and at J to 0 bases, leaving 8 bases not matched to a gene. The CDR3 has 18 amino acids. CDR1 is SGHRS and CDR2 is YFSETQ in the germline V gene. The part of the CDR3 DNA that was read is TGCGCCAGCAGCCCCCGGACAGGGGTCGCCTCTGGGGCCAACGTC. It encodes CASSPRTGVASGANV. The CDR3, in full, reads CASSPRTGVASGANVLTF.

Note on this clone: Sequencing ends 3 residues short of the CDR3 end; the germline J gene provides the rest. The genes are TRBV19 and TRBJ2-6; no firm D call. The V and J ends lost 5 bases and 2 bases respectively, with 4 bases between them. The CDR3 loop spans 13 amino acids. Per the germline V gene, CDR1 is LNHDA and CDR2 is SQIVND (reference sequence). The DNA read from the CDR3 is TGTGCCAGTAGTGTAACTGGGGCCAACGTC. This translates into CASSVTGANV. The CDR3 in full is CASSVTGANVLTF.

On this clone itself: The read ends 3 residues shy of where the CDR3 ends; the end is completed using the germline J gene. V and J are TRBV20-1 and TRBJ2-7; possibly TRBD1 or TRBD2 for D (5 bases each). The CDR3 extends over 15 amino acids. The germline V gene encodes CDR1 DFQATT and CDR2 SNEGSKA (reference sequence). V shed 8 bases and J shed 1 base, with 21 bases lying between them. The sequenced CDR3 bases are TGCAGTCGCTTGAGGGGCTTTGGGAAATCCTACGAG. Its protein is CSRLRGFGKSYE. The entire CDR3 protein is CSRLRGFGKSYEQYF.

About this clone: The read is 3 residues too short to cover the CDR3 end, so that end is filled in from the germline J gene. The gene calls are TRBV25-1 and TRBJ1-1; TRBD1 matches at 9 bases. V trimming: 6 bases; J trimming: 6 bases; junction bases outside the gene matches: 8. This CDR3 comprises 14 residues. Germline loops: CDR1 MGHDK, CDR2 SYGVNS. The covered CDR3 bases are TGTGCCAGCAGGGGACAGGGAGCCGTGGCTGAA. It codes for CASRGQGAVAE. The whole CDR3 sequence reads CASRGQGAVAEAFF.

Remarks on this clone: The read gets to within 3 residues of the CDR3 end, and the germline J gene fills in the rest. The V and J genes are TRBV5-6 and TRBJ1-5; 7 bases match TRBD1. The germline V gene encodes CDR1 SGHDT and CDR2 YYEEEE. Trimming at V came to 4 bases and at J to 8 bases, leaving 6 bases not matched to a gene. CDR3 length: 13 amino acids. This CDR3 reads CASSLTGLEPQHF. The DNA read from the CDR3 is TGTGCCAGCAGCCTGACAGGGTTGGAGCCC.

A remark on this clone: The sequenced fragment ends 3 residues before the CDR3 boundary, so the rest is inferred from the germline J gene. The chain joins TRBV30 to TRBJ2-7, with TRBD1 matching over 11 bases. After removal of 5 bases from V and 6 bases from J, the junction contained 9 bases not matched to a gene. This CDR3 contains 14 residues. Germline CDR1 is GTSNPN and CDR2 is SVGIG (reference sequence). The CDR3 DNA, read in part, is TGTGCCTGGGGCGGACAGGGGGCGACGGGCGAG. It specifies CAWGGQGATGE. From start to end, the CDR3 is CAWGGQGATGEQYF.

With regard to this clone: The read falls 3 residues short of the CDR3 end, and the missing part is taken from the germline J gene. The chain is built from TRBV27 and TRBJ1-6, with TRBD1 matching over 7 bases. With V trimmed by 3 bases and J by 9 bases, 5 bases remained unmatched. The CDR3 extends over 14 amino acids. The germline V gene has CDR1 MNHEY and CDR2 SMNVEV (reference sequence). The CDR3 protein is CASSFQGGPSPLHF. The part of the CDR3 DNA that was read is TGTGCCAGCAGTTTTCAGGGGGGTCCTTCACCC.

Note on this clone: The CDR3 is cut off 3 residues early in the read; its end comes from the germline J gene. The J gene is TRBJ2-1, the V gene TRBV5-1; 11 bases are shared with TRBD2. The CDR3 totals 20 residues. Germline V lookup: CDR1 SGHRS, CDR2 YFSETQ. Trimming at V came to 5 bases and at J to 0 bases, leaving 16 bases not matched to a gene. The CDR3 bases that were read are TGCGCCAGCAGTAGCCCCGGCGGACTAGCGGGCCATAGCTCCTACAATGAG. Encoded protein: CASSSPGGLAGHSSYNE. The entire CDR3 reads CASSSPGGLAGHSSYNEQFF.

In regard to this clone: The read terminates 3 residues ahead of where the CDR3 ends, so the germline J gene completes it. The rearrangement joins TRBV5-1 to TRBJ2-3, with 7 bases matching TRBD1. V was clipped by 1 base and J by 2 bases; unmatched bases: 16. Germline V gene data show CDR1 as SGHRS and CDR2 as YFSETQ. This CDR3 has 19 amino acids. CDR3 bases read: TGCGCCAGCAGCTTGTTAGGCGTTTTGATCGGACAGGCCACAGATACG. Translated, it gives CASSLLGVLIGQATDT. In full, the CDR3 reads CASSLLGVLIGQATDTQYF. Looking up the rest from reference TRBV5-1 and TRBJ2-3 gives the full variable domain: KAGVTQTPRYLIKTRGQQVTLSCSPISGHRSVSWYQQTPGQGLQFLFEYFSETQRNKGNFPGRFSGRQFSNSRSEMNVSTLELGDSALYLCASSLLGVLIGQATDTQYFGPGTRLTVL.

As to this clone: The read falls 3 residues short of the CDR3 end, and the missing part is taken from the germline J gene. The chain combines TRBV5-1 with TRBJ1-6; maybe TRBD1 (6 bases). CDR1 and CDR2 (germline): SGHRS, YFSETQ. This CDR3 is 15 amino acids long. V was cut by 4 bases and J by 6 bases, with 14 bases left in between. Partial CDR3 DNA: TGCGCCAGCAGCATACAAACAGGGTCTAATTCACCC. Encoded protein: CASSIQTGSNSP. The CDR3 in its entirety is CASSIQTGSNSPLHF.

A note on this clone: The missing CDR3 end, 3 residues past where the read stops, is filled in from the germline J gene. The chain couples TRBV4-1 to TRBJ1-3, with D possibly being TRBD1 (5 bases). V lost 0 bases and J lost 3, with 12 bases in between. Germline V gene sequence: CDR1 MGHRA, CDR2 YSYEKL. The CDR3 consists of 16 residues. CDR3 loop: CASSQDTTVYGNTIYF. The part of the CDR3 DNA that was read is TGCGCCAGCAGCCAAGATACGACAGTGTATGGAAACACC.

This CDR3 reads CASRSRGRAGELFF. Incomplete CDR3 DNA: TGTGCCAGCAGGTCCAGGGGGAGGGCCGGGGAG. This chain uses TRBV7-2 with TRBJ2-2; D may correspond to TRBD1 or TRBD2 (7 bases each). The read ends 3 residues early relative to the CDR3; the germline J gene fills the gap. The CDR3 extends over 14 amino acids. Trimming left V 6 bases short and J 6 bases short, with 14 bases between. The germline CDR1 and CDR2 sequences are SGHTA and FQGNSA.

By frequency, this clone registers medium-sized (0.01 to 0.1%). The CDR3 goes on 3 residues after the read ends, and that part is filled in from the germline J gene. This chain connects TRBV6-9 to TRBJ2-3; perhaps TRBD2 as D (5 bases). The CDR3 is 15 amino acids. The germline V and J ends were trimmed by 0 bases and 2 bases, with 9 bases remaining between them. Germline values: CDR1 MNHGY, CDR2 SVAAGI. The CDR3: CASSYSERTTDTQYF. The CDR3 bases that were read are TGTGCCAGCAGTTATTCAGAGCGGACCACAGATACG.

Notes on this clone: The read stops 3 residues short of the end of the CDR3; the missing end is completed from the germline J gene. The chain carries TRBV20-1 and TRBJ2-7, with D tentatively TRBD2 (6 bases). The CDR3 runs 15 residues. CDR1 and CDR2 (germline): DFQATT, SNEGSKA (reference sequence). V was cut by 0 bases and J by 5 bases, with 17 bases left in between. CDR3 bases read: TGCAGTGCTAGAGAAGGCGGGATCGCCGGTCACGAG. This codes for CSAREGGIAGHE. The full CDR3 protein is CSAREGGIAGHEQYF.

The covered CDR3 bases are TGTGCCAGCAGGAAAACTAGTGGCTCCTACAATGAG. Translating gives CASRKTSGSYNE. The CDR3 as a whole reads CASRKTSGSYNEQFF. The V call is TRBV5-4, the J call TRBJ2-1, with a possible D match to TRBD2 (5 bases). The sequenced fragment ends 3 residues before the CDR3 boundary, so the rest is inferred from the germline J gene. The CDR3 runs 15 residues. Germline V gene sequence: CDR1 SGHNT, CDR2 YYREEE (reference sequence). V was trimmed by 5 bases and J by 0 bases, leaving 12 bases between them.